This T cell receptor beta chain was retrieved from a study of blood T cell repertoires in COVID-19. Overall study: Material from acute and convalescent COVID-19 was sourced from the United States, Italy and Spain.

The method was immunoSEQ multiplex PCR; TCRdb's version includes in-frame clones alone and lacks a portion of them. The sample has about 320,000 clones; around four fifths are singletons. The CDR3 spans 14 residues. The ends were cut back, 0 bases at V and 5 bases at J, with 8 bases in the middle. Germline V gene lookup returns CDR1 MNHEY and CDR2 SVGAGI. Sequenced sample: peripheral blood. The TCR sequence derives from a woman between 50 and 59 years old with acute or convalescent COVID-19. V usage is TRBV6-5 and J usage is TRBJ2-1; TRBD2 is a possible D gene (6 bases). DNA for the CDR3: TGTGCCAGCAGTTACTCCTCGGGAGACAATGAGCAGTTCTTC. Translating gives CASSYSSGDNEQFF.